The T cell receptor (beta chain) under discussion was sequenced for a study of breast tumors, draining lymph nodes, adjacent tissues. From the multiplex PCR reads, TCRdb called clonotypes with MiXCR, one entry per CDR3 protein. This table has about 24,000 distinct CDR3 sequences, around 68% appearing once. V was cut by 5 bases and J by 2 bases, with 12 bases left in between. This CDR3 is built from 14 residues. Germline V gene sequence: CDR1 SGHRS, CDR2 YFSETQ. The receptor's source is a female donor with breast cancer. Some clones in this sample may be carry-over from other donors' samples. Sequenced input: tumor-adjacent breast tissue. The rearrangement links TRBV5-1 to TRBJ2-3; D gene ambiguous. The CDR3 protein is CASRDGNPTDTQYF. The CDR3 region has the DNA TGCGCCAGCAGGGACGGAAACCCCACAGATACGCAGTATTTT.